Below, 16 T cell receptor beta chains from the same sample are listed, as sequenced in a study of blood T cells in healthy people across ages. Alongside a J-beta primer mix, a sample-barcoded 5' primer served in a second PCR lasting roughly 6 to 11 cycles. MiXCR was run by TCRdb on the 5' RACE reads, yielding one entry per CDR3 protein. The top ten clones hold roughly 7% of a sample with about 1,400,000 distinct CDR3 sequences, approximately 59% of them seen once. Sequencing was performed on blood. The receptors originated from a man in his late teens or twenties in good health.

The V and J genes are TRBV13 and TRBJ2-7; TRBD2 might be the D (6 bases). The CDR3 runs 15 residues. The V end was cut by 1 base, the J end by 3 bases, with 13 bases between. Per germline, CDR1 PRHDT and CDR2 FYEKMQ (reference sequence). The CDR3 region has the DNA TGTGCCAGCAGCTTAGAGACTGGCGGGAACTACGAGCAGTACTTC. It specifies CASSLETGGNYEQYF.

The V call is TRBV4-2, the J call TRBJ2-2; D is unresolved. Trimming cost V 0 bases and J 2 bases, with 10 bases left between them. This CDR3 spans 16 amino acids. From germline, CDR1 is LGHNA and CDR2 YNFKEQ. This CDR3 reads CASSQDGPHNTGELFF. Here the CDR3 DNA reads TGTGCCAGCAGCCAAGATGGGCCACACAACACCGGGGAGCTGTTTTTT.

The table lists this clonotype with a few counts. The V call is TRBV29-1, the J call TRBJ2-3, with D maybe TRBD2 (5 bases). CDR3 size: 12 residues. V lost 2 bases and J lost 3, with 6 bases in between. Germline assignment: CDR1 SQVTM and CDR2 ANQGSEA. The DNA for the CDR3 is TGCAGCGTTGAACGGAGGACAGATACGCAGTATTTT. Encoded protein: CSVERRTDTQYF.

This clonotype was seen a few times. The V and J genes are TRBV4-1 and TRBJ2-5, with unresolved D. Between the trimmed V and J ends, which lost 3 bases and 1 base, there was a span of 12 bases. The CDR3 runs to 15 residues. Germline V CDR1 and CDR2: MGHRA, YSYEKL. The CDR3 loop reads CASSHTYSSQETQYF. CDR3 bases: TGCGCCAGCAGCCACACCTACAGTTCCCAAGAGACCCAGTACTTC.

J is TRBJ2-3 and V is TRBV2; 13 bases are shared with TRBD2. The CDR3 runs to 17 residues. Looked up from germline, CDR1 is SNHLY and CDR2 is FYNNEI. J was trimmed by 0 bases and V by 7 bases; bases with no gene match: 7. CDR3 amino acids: CASNTGTSGASTDTQYF. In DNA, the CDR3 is TGTGCCAGCAACACCGGGACTAGCGGGGCTAGCACAGATACGCAGTATTTT.

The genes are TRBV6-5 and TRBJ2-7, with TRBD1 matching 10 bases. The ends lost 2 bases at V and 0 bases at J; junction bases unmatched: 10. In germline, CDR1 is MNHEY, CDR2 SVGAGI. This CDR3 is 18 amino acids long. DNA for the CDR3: TGTGCCAGCAGTTACACACACGGCGGGACAGGGGCCTCCTACGAGCAGTACTTC. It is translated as CASSYTHGGTGASYEQYF.

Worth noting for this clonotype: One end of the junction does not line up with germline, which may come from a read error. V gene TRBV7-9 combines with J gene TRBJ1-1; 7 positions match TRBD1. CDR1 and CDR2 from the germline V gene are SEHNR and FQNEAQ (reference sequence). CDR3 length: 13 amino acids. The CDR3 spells CARRRTGGTEAFF. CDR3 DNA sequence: TGTGCCCGCAGACGGACAGGCGGGACTGAAGCTTTCTTT.

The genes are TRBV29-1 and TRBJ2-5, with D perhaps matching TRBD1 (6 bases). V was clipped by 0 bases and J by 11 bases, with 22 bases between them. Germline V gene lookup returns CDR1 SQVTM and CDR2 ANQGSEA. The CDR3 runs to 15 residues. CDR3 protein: CSVEDADRLGDEQYF. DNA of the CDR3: TGCAGCGTTGAAGATGCCGACAGGTTGGGGGATGAGCAGTACTTC.

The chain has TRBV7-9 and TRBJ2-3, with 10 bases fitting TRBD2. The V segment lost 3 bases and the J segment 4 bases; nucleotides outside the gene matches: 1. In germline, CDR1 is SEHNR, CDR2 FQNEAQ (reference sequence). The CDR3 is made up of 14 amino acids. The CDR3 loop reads CASSFSGGPDTQYF. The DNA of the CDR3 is TGTGCCAGCAGCTTTAGCGGGGGGCCAGATACGCAGTATTTT.

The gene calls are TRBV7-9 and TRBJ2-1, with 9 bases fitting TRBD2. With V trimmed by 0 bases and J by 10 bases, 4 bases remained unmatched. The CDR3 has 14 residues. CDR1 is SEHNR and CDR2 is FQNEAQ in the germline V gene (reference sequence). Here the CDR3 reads CASSLAREGQEQFF. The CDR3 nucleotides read TGTGCCAGCAGCTTAGCGCGGGAGGGCCAGGAGCAGTTCTTC.

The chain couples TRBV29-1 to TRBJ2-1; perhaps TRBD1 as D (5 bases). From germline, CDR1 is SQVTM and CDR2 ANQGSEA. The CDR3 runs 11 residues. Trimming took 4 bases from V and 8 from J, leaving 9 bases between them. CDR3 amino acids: CSVGAGYEQFF. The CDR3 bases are TGCAGCGTTGGTGCAGGGTATGAGCAGTTCTTC.

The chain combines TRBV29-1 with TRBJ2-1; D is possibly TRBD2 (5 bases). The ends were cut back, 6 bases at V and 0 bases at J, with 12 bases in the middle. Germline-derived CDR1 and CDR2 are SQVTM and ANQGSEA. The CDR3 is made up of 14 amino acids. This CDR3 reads CSVNSESSYNEQFF. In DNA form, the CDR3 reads TGCAGCGTCAATAGCGAGAGCTCCTACAATGAGCAGTTCTTC.

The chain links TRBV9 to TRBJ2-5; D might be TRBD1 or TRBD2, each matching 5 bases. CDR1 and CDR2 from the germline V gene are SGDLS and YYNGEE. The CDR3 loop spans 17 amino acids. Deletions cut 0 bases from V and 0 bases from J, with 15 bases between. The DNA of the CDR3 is TGTGCCAGCAGCGTAGGCGCAGCCGGGGACCACCAAGAGACCCAGTACTTC. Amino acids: CASSVGAAGDHQETQYF.

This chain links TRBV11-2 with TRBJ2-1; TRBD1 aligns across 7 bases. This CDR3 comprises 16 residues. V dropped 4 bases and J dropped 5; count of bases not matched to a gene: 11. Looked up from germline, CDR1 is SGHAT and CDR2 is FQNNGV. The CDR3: CASSSLLQGLDNEQFF. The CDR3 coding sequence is TGTGCCAGCAGCTCCCTGCTACAGGGGCTGGACAATGAGCAGTTCTTC.

The CDR3 loop reads CASTDPATNEKLFF. The DNA for the CDR3 is TGTGCCAGCACGGACCCGGCAACTAATGAAAAACTGTTTTTT. The genes are TRBV27 and TRBJ1-4; the D is unclear. Per the germline V gene, CDR1 is MNHEY and CDR2 is SMNVEV (reference sequence). The CDR3 is 14 amino acids. V dropped 7 bases and J dropped 0 bases, with 9 bases sitting between them.

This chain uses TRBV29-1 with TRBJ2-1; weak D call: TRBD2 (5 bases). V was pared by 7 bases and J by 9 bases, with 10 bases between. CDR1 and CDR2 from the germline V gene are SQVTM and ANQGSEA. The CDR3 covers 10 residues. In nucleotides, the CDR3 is TGCAGCGCACTAGGCATTGAGCAGTTCTTC. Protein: CSALGIEQFF.